This T cell receptor (beta chain) was sequenced in a study of blood T cell repertoires in COVID-19. On the study more broadly: Donors in the United States, Italy and Spain gave samples during acute or convalescent COVID-19. From T cells, B-cell-depleted T cells, or PBMCs came the material, which was cDNA or gDNA.

Original methodology: Amplified reference gene primers provided the basis for estimating nucleated cell counts. The method was immunoSEQ multiplex PCR; TCRdb's version includes in-frame clones alone and lacks a portion of them. That table furnishes V, J and clone size, whereas the DNA furnished D and trimming. The sample consists of almost 85,000 clones, over 70% of them appearing once. Trimming shortened V by 1 base and J by 2 bases, and 10 bases separated the two germline ends. Germline V gene lookup returns CDR1 SGHRS and CDR2 YFSETQ. The CDR3 sequence is 15 residues long. The gene calls are TRBV5-1 and TRBJ1-3; no definite D call. The sequence came from a man older than 75 with active or convalescent COVID-19. The specimen was peripheral blood. The CDR3 region has the DNA TGCGCCAGCAGCTTGAGTGGCAGCGCTGGAAACACCATATATTTT. It encodes CASSLSGSAGNTIYF.